The following is a T cell receptor beta chain sequence with its context. The antigen is undetermined. This sample is part of a study of CD4 T cells in relation to SARS-CoV-2 and coronaviruses. The CDR3 sequence is 15 residues long. V was clipped by 4 bases and J by 6 bases, with 20 bases between them. From germline, CDR1 is SGDLS and CDR2 YYNGEE. Assay used: immunoSEQ multiplex PCR; TCRdb lists only in-frame clones, some missing. The repertoire holds 20,000 to 25,000 clones, with around 74% as singletons. The unexposed donors gave CD4+ T cells in about 2010-2019, prior to COVID-19. CD4+ T cells were isolated from the cells after roughly 11 days of culture. As cell numbers allowed, unexposed-donor CD4+ T cells faced SARS-CoV-2 S/N and four cold-coronavirus spikes.

This TCR was recovered from a human donor in good health. Sequenced material: CD4+ T cells from PBMCs, cultured in vitro. This chain uses TRBV9 with TRBJ2-7; D is unclear. The CDR3 reads CASSRTGNEFGEQYF. As DNA, the CDR3 is TGTGCCAGCAGCCGTACGGGTAACGAGTTCGGCGAGCAGTACTTC.